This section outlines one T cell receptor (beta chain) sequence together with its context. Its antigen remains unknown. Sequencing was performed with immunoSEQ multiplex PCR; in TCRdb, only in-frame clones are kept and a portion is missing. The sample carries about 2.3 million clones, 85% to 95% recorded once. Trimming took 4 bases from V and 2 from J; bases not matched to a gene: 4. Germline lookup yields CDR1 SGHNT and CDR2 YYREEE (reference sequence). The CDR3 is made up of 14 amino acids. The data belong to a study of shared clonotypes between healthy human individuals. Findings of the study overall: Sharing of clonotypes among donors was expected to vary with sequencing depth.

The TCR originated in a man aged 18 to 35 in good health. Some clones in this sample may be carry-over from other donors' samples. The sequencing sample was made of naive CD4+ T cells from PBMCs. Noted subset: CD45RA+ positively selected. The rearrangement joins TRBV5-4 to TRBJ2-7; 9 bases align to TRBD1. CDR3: CASSRRDRAYEQYF. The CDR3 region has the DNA TGTGCCAGCAGCCGCCGGGACAGGGCCTACGAGCAGTACTTC. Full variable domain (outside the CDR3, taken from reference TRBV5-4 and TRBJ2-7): ETGVTQSPTHLIKTRGQQVTLRCSSQSGHNTVSWYQQALGQGPQFIFQYYREEENGRGNFPPRFSGLQFPNYSSELNVNALELDDSALYLCASSRRDRAYEQYFGPGTRLTVT.